The TCR beta chain under discussion was sequenced for a study of shared clonotypes between healthy human individuals. Clones were sequenced by immunoSEQ multiplex PCR, and TCRdb holds only the in-frame ones, with some missing. The table includes 2 million to 3 million clones, roughly 93% detected once. Both subsets, CD45RA+ naive and CD45RA-negative memory, were split from the CD4+ cells. This sequence was found in a man aged 18 to 30 in good health. Some clones in this sample may be carry-over from other donors' samples. The sequenced sample consisted of naive CD4+ T cells from PBMCs. Subset indicated: CD45RA+ positively selected.

The CDR3 nucleotides are TGTGCCAGTAGTAGCCTGCGGGGTGAGACCCAGTACTTC. It yields the protein CASSSLRGETQYF. The chain joins TRBV19 to TRBJ2-5, with D tentatively TRBD2 (6 bases). In germline, CDR1 is LNHDA, CDR2 SQIVND (reference sequence). V was pared by 4 bases and J by 5 bases, with 11 bases between. CDR3 length: 13 amino acids.